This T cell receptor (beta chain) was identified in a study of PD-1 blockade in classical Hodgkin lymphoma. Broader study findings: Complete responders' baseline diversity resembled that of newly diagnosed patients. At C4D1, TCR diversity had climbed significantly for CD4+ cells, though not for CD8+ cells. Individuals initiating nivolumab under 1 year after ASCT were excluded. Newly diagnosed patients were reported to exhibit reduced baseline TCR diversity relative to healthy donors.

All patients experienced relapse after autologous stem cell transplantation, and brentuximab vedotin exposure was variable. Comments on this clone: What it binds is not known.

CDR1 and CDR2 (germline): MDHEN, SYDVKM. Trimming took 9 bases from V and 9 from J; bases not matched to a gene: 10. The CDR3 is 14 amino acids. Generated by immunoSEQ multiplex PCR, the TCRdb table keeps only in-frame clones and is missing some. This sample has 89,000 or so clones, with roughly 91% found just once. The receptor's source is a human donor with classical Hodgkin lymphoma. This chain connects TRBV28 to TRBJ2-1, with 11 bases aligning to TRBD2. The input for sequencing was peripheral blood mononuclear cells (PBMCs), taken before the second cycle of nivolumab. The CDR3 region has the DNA TGTGCCAGTTCGACTAGCGGGGCGGGGAGTGAGCAGTTCTTC. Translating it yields CASSTSGAGSEQFF.